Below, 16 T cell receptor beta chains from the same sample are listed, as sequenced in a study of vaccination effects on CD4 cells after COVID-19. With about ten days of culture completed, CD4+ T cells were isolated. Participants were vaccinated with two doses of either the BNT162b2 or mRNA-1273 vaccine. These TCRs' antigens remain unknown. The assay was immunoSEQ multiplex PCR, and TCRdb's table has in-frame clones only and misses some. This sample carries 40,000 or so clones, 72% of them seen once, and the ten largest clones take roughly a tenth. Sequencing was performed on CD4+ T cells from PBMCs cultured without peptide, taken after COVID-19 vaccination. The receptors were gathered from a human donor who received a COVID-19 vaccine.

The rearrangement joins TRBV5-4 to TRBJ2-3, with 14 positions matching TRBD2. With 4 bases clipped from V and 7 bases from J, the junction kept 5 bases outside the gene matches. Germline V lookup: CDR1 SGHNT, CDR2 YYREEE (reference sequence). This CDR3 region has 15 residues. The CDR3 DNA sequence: TGTGCCAGCAGCGCACGACTAGCGGGGGGGAATACGCAGTATTTT. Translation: CASSARLAGGNTQYF.

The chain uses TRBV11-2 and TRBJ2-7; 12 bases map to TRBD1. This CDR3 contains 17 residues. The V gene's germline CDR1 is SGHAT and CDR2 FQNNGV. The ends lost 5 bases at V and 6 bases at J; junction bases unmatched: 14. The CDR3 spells CASSLIRDRGRHPEQYF. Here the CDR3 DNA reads TGTGCCAGCAGCCTCATAAGGGACAGGGGGCGTCATCCCGAGCAGTACTTC.

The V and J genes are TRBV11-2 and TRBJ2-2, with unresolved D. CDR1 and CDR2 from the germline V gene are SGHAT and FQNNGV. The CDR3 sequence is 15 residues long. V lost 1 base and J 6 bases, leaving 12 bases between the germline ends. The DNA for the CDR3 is TGTGCCAGCAGCTTAGCAAAGGCCCTCCCCGGGGAGCTGTTTTTT. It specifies CASSLAKALPGELFF.

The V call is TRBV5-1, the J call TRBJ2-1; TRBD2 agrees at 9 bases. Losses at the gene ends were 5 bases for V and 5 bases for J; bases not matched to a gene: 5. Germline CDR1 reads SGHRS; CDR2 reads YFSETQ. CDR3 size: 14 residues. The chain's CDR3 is CASSDGTSHNEQFF. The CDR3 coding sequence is TGCGCCAGCAGTGACGGGACTAGCCACAATGAGCAGTTCTTC.

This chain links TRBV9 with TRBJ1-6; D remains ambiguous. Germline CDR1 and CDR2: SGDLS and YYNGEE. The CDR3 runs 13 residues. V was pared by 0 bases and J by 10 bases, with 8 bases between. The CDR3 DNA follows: TGTGCCAGCAGCGTAGTAGAAAGGTCACCCCTCCACTTT. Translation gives CASSVVERSPLHF.

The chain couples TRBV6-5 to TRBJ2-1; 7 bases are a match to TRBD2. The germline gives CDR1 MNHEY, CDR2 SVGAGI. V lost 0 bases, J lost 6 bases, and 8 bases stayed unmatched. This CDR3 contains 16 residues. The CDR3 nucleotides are TGTGCCAGCAGTTACTCAACTGGCGGGGGTGGCAATGAGCAGTTCTTC. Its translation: CASSYSTGGGGNEQFF.

CDR3 sequence: CASSVANYGYTF. CDR3 in DNA: TGTGCCAGCAGCGTAGCTAACTATGGCTACACCTTC. The gene calls are TRBV9 and TRBJ1-2; unclear D gene. The CDR3 loop spans 12 amino acids. Trimming took 0 bases from V and 0 from J, leaving 0 bases between them. The germline V gene encodes CDR1 SGDLS and CDR2 YYNGEE. Using reference TRBV9 and TRBJ1-2 for the parts outside the CDR3, the full variable domain is DSGVTQTPKHLITATGQRVTLRCSPRSGDLSVYWYQQSLDQGLQFLIQYYNGEERAKGNILERFSAQQFPDLHSELNLSSLELGDSALYFCASSVANYGYTFGSGTRLTVV.

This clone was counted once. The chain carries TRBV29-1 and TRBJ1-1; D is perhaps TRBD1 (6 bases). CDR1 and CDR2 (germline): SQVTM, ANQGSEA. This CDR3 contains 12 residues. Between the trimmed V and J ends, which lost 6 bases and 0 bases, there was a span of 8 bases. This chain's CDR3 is CSVGTLNTEAFF. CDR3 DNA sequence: TGCAGCGTCGGGACATTGAACACTGAAGCTTTCTTT.

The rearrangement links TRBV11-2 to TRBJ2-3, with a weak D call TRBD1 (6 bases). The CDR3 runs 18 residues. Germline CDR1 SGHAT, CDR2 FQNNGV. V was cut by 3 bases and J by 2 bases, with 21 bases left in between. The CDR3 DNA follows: TGTGCCAGCAGCTTCAGAAAGGGTAGGCCAGGGGACACAGATACGCAGTATTTT. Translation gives CASSFRKGRPGDTDTQYF. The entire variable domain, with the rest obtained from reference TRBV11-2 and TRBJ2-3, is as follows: EAGVAQSPRYKIIEKRQSVAFWCNPISGHATLYWYQQILGQGPKLLIQFQNNGVVDDSQLPKDRFSAERLKGVDSTLKIQPAKLEDSAVYLCASSFRKGRPGDTDTQYFGPGTRLTVL.

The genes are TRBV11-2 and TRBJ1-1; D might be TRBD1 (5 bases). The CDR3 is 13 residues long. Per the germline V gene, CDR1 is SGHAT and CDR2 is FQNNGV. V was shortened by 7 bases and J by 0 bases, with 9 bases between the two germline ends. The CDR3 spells CASNGGLNTEAFF. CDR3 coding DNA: TGTGCCAGCAACGGGGGATTGAACACTGAAGCTTTCTTT.

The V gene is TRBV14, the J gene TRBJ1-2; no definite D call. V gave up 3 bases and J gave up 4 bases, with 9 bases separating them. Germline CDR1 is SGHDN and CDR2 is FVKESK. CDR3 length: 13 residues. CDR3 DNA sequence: TGTGCCAGCAGCCAGAACTCACCCTATGGCTACACCTTC. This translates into CASSQNSPYGYTF.

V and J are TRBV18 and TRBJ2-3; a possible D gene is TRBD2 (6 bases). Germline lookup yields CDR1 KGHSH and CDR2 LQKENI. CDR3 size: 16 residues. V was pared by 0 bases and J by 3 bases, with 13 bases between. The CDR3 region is CASSPPEGRVTDTQYF. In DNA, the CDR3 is TGTGCCAGCTCACCACCGGAGGGAAGGGTAACAGATACGCAGTATTTT.

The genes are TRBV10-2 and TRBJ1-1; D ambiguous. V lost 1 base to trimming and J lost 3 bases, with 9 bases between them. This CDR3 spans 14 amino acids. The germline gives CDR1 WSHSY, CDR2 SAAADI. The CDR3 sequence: CASSEYHRDTEAFF. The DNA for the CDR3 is TGCGCCAGCAGTGAGTATCACCGGGACACTGAAGCTTTCTTT.

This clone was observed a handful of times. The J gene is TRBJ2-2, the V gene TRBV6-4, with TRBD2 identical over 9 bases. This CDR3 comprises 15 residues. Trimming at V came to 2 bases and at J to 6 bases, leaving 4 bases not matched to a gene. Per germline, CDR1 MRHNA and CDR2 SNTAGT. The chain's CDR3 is CASSDGSGGAGELFF. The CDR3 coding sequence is TGTGCCAGCAGTGACGGTAGCGGGGGCGCCGGGGAGCTGTTTTTT.

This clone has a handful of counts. In nucleotides, the CDR3 is TGTGCCAGCAGCTTCGTCGGCACCAATCAGCCCCAGCATTTT. Translating gives CASSFVGTNQPQHF. The J gene is TRBJ1-5, the V gene TRBV5-5; D remains unclear. The germline V gene has CDR1 SGHKS and CDR2 YYEKEE (reference sequence). V shed 2 bases and J shed 3 bases, with 9 bases lying between them. This CDR3 comprises 14 residues.

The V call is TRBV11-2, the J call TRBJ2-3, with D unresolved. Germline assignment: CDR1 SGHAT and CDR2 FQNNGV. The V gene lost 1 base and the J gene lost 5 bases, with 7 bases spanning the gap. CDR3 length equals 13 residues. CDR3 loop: CASSLGREDTQYF. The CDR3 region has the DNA TGTGCCAGCAGCTTAGGTCGCGAAGATACGCAGTATTTT.